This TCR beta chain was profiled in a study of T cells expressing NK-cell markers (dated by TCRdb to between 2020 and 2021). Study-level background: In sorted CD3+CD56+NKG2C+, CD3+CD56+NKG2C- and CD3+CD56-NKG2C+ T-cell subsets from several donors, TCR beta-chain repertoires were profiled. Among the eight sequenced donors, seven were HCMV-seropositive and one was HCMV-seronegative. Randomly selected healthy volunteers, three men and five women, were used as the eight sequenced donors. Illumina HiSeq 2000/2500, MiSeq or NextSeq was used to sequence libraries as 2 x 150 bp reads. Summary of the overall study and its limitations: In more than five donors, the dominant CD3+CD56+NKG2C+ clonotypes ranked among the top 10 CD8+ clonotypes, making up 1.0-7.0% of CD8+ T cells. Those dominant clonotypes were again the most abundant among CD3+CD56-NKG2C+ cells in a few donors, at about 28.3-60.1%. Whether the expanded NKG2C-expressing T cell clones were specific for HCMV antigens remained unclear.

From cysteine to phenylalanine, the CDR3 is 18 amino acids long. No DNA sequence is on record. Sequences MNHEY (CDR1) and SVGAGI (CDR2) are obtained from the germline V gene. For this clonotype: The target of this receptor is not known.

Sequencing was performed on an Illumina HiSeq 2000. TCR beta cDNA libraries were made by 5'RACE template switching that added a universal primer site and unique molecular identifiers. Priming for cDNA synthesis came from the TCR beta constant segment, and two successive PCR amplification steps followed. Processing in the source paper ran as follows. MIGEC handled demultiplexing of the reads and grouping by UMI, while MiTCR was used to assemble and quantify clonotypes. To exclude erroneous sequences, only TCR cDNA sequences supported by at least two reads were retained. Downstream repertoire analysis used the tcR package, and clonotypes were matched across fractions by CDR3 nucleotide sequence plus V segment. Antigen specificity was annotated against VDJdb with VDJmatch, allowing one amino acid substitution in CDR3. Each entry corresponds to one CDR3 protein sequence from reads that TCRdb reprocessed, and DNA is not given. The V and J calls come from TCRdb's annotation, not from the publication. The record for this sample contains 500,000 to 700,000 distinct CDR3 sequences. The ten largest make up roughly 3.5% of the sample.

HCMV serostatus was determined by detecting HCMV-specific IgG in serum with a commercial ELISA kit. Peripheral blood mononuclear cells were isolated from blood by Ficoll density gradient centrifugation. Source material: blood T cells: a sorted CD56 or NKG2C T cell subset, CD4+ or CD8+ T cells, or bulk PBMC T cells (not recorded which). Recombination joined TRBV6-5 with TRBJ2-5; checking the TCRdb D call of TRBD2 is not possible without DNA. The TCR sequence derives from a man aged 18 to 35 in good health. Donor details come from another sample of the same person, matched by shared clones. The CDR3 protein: CASSYRPTSGRFQETQYF.